A single sample gave rise to the 16 T cell receptor beta chains below, sequenced in a study of beta chain features in type 1 diabetes. Sequenced material consisted of expressed TCRB transcripts (all of the isolated RNA was reverse transcribed). Method: immunoSEQ multiplex PCR; TCRdb's copy keeps in-frame clones and lacks some. The data show 330,000 or so clones, 14% seen once. Sample: central memory CD4+ T cells from blood. The receptors derive from a man aged 30-40 years in good health.

The table lists this clone with a few counts. The chain uses TRBV11-2 and TRBJ2-1, with TRBD2 matching over 8 bases. J gave up 3 bases and V 3 bases, and 10 bases lay outside the gene matches. The CDR3 loop spans 17 amino acids. From germline, CDR1 is SGHAT and CDR2 FQNNGV. For the CDR3, the DNA is TGTGCCAGCAGCTTCCTGGGGGGAGCGGGGGTCTACAATGAGCAGTTCTTC. Translating it yields CASSFLGGAGVYNEQFF.

This clone was observed a few times. The chain combines TRBV2 with TRBJ2-3, with 9 bases identical to TRBD2. The CDR3 covers 13 residues. Trimming took 7 bases from V and 5 from J; bases not matched to a gene: 4. The germline gives CDR1 SNHLY, CDR2 FYNNEI. CDR3 sequence: CASMQREEDTQYF. The CDR3 nucleotides are TGTGCCAGCATGCAGCGGGAGGAAGATACGCAGTATTTT.

This clone was seen more than once but under ten times. J is TRBJ1-2 and V is TRBV10-3; 8 positions agree with TRBD1. V trimming: 6 bases; J trimming: 8 bases; junction bases outside the gene matches: 5. Germline V lookup: CDR1 ENHRY, CDR2 SYGVKD. The CDR3 is made up of 12 amino acids. Here the CDR3 reads CAISPGQEGYTF. The DNA of the CDR3 is TGTGCCATCAGCCCGGGACAGGAAGGCTACACCTTC.

This clone was seen only a few times. V gene TRBV4-2 combines with J gene TRBJ2-1; 11 bases match TRBD2. J gave up 7 bases and V 3 bases, and 5 bases lay outside the gene matches. The CDR3 contains 15 residues. Germline V gene lookup returns CDR1 LGHNA and CDR2 YNFKEQ. The CDR3 region is CASSHAGTSGNEQFF. In DNA form, the CDR3 reads TGTGCCAGCAGCCACGCCGGGACTAGCGGTAATGAGCAGTTCTTC.

This rearrangement joins TRBV10-3 to TRBJ1-1; D is uncertain. V lost 3 bases and J 1 base, leaving 6 bases between the germline ends. This CDR3 is built from 13 residues. CDR1 is ENHRY, CDR2 SYGVKD, per germline. The CDR3 coding sequence is TGTGCCATCAGTGACCTCCAGAACACTGAAGCTTTCTTT. It is translated as CAISDLQNTEAFF.

This clone has only one observation. This chain joins TRBV6-1 and TRBJ1-2, with TRBD1 matching over 8 bases. Germline V gene sequence: CDR1 MNHNS, CDR2 SASEGT. CDR3 size: 13 residues. Trimming took 4 bases from V and 7 from J; bases not matched to a gene: 5. For the CDR3, the DNA is TGTGCCAGCAGTGCCCAGGGGGCAGGTGGCTACACCTTC. It is translated as CASSAQGAGGYTF.

The chain links TRBV15 to TRBJ2-1; 16 bases match TRBD2. This CDR3 has 17 residues. The ends lost 4 bases at V and 9 bases at J; junction bases unmatched: 9. CDR1 is LNHNV and CDR2 is YYDKDF in the germline V gene (reference sequence). The CDR3 region is CATSKSGTSGGDSEQFF. The CDR3 DNA follows: TGTGCCACCAGCAAATCCGGGACTAGCGGGGGGGATTCTGAGCAGTTCTTC.

At least ten counts were recorded for this clone. V gene TRBV7-2 combines with J gene TRBJ2-7; weak D call: TRBD1 (6 bases). Looked up from germline, CDR1 is SGHTA and CDR2 is FQGNSA. The V gene lost 5 bases and the J gene lost 2 bases, with 10 bases spanning the gap. The CDR3 totals 13 residues. CDR3 coding DNA: TGTGCCAGCAGCCAGAGGGGGACCTACGAGCAGTACTTC. Its translation: CASSQRGTYEQYF.

A few counts support this clone. The chain has TRBV4-3 and TRBJ2-7, with 7 bases matching TRBD2. CDR3 size: 15 residues. Germline-derived CDR1 and CDR2 are LGHNA and YSLEER. V gave up 1 base and J gave up 4 bases; unmatched junction bases: 7. CDR3 DNA sequence: TGCGCCAGCAGCCAAGGACTAGCCAGTGGATACGAGCAGTACTTC. This codes for CASSQGLASGYEQYF.

V usage is TRBV14 and J usage is TRBJ1-4; 9 bases map to TRBD1. After removal of 3 bases from V and 6 bases from J, the junction contained 8 bases not matched to a gene. The CDR3 is 16 amino acids. Germline V gene lookup returns CDR1 SGHDN and CDR2 FVKESK. In DNA, the CDR3 is TGTGCCAGCAGCCATGAGCCGACAGGGGGTTATGAAAAACTGTTTTTT. It is translated as CASSHEPTGGYEKLFF. Using reference TRBV14 and TRBJ1-4 for the parts outside the CDR3, the full variable domain is EAGVTQFPSHSVIEKGQTVTLRCDPISGHDNLYWYRRVMGKEIKFLLHFVKESKQDESGMPNNRFLAERTGGTYSTLKVQPAELEDSGVYFCASSHEPTGGYEKLFFGSGTQLSVL.

In this sample, this clone turned up a few times. V and J are TRBV19 and TRBJ1-2; D is unclear. Germline V lookup: CDR1 LNHDA, CDR2 SQIVND (reference sequence). This CDR3 contains 11 residues. The V and J ends lost 7 bases and 4 bases respectively, with 7 bases between them. The CDR3 coding sequence is TGTGCCAGTATGGGGTTCTATGGCTACACCTTC. It encodes CASMGFYGYTF.

This chain joins TRBV9 and TRBJ1-1; 8 bases agree with TRBD1. V shed 3 bases and J 7 bases; nucleotides not matched to a gene: 5. This CDR3 region has 13 residues. Germline assignment: CDR1 SGDLS and CDR2 YYNGEE. The CDR3 sequence is CASSATGDDEAFF. CDR3 DNA sequence: TGTGCCAGCAGCGCGACAGGGGACGATGAAGCTTTCTTT.

V is TRBV7-9 and J is TRBJ2-2; no clear D. The CDR3 consists of 14 residues. Trimming removed 7 bases from V and 1 base from J, with 10 bases in between. The germline gives CDR1 SEHNR, CDR2 FQNEAQ (reference sequence). CDR3 loop: CASTERGNTGELFF. CDR3 nucleotide sequence: TGTGCCAGCACAGAGCGTGGGAACACCGGGGAGCTGTTTTTT. Based on the CDR3 plus reference TRBV7-9 and TRBJ2-2, the full variable domain is DTGVSQNPRHKITKRGQNVTFRCDPISEHNRLYWYRQTLGQGPEFLTYFQNEAQLEKSRLLSDRFSAERPKGSFSTLEIQRTEQGDSAMYLCASTERGNTGELFFGEGSRLTVL.

The J gene is TRBJ2-3, the V gene TRBV5-4; D is undetermined. Trimming cost V 4 bases and J 5 bases, with 5 bases left between them. The CDR3 runs to 11 residues. The V gene's germline CDR1 is SGHNT and CDR2 YYREEE (reference sequence). CDR3 DNA sequence: TGTGCCAGCAGCAAGGAAGATACGCAGTATTTT. The encoded protein is CASSKEDTQYF.

Ten or more counts support this clone. The J gene is TRBJ2-5, the V gene TRBV18; D remains unclear. Germline-derived CDR1 and CDR2 are KGHSH and LQKENI. Trimming removed 0 bases from V and 13 bases from J, with 6 bases in between. CDR3 length: 10 residues. The CDR3 nucleotides are TGTGCCAGCTCACCACCGCCCTTGTACTTC. Its protein is CASSPPPLYF.

Note on this clone: Other nucleotide sequences in the sample specify the same CDR3. This chain joins TRBV2 and TRBJ2-5, with unresolved D. This CDR3 contains 11 residues. Per germline, CDR1 SNHLY and CDR2 FYNNEI. Trimming stripped 6 bases from V and 5 bases from J, with 7 bases between. CDR3 DNA sequence: TGTGCCAGCAGCCCAGTGGAGACCCAGTACTTC. Its protein is CASSPVETQYF.